These 8 T cell receptor beta chains originate from one sample sequenced in a study of blood T cell repertoires in COVID-19. Sequencing was performed with immunoSEQ multiplex PCR; in TCRdb, only in-frame clones are kept and a portion is missing. Of about 40,000 clones in the sample, roughly 86% were seen once. Input material: peripheral blood. The receptors originated from a man over 45 in a cohort sampled during active COVID-19.

This clone was picked up a small number of times. The genes are TRBV19 and TRBJ2-2; 9 bases fit TRBD2. V gave up 7 bases and J gave up 0 bases; unmatched junction bases: 18. The length of the CDR3 is 20 residues. Looked up from germline, CDR1 is LNHDA and CDR2 is SQIVND (reference sequence). CDR3 region: CASIPRAVLAGVTNTGELFF. The CDR3, as DNA: TGTGCCAGTATCCCCCGGGCCGTTTTAGCGGGAGTCACGAACACCGGGGAGCTGTTTTTT.

This clone was found a few times. The chain combines TRBV7-8 with TRBJ1-5; 9 positions match TRBD1. The CDR3 is 17 amino acids. Trimming took 5 bases from V and 6 from J; bases not matched to a gene: 14. Germline CDR1 reads SGHVS; CDR2 reads FQNEAQ. In DNA form, the CDR3 reads TGTGCCAGCAGCAGAGACTATGGGACAGGGCGTTTTCAGCCCCAGCATTTT. Encoded protein: CASSRDYGTGRFQPQHF.

This sequence joins TRBV6-5 and TRBJ2-7; the D is unclear. The V end lost 0 bases, the J end lost 3 bases, and 12 bases lay between the germline ends. Germline V lookup: CDR1 MNHEY, CDR2 SVGAGI. This CDR3 comprises 15 residues. Written as DNA, the CDR3 is TGTGCCAGCAGTTACTCTCGTTCCCTAATCTACGAGCAGTACTTC. Translated: CASSYSRSLIYEQYF.

This chain joins TRBV3-1 (or the pseudogene TRBV3-2) and TRBJ2-7; D may be TRBD1 (6 bases). Per the germline V gene, CDR1 is LGHDT and CDR2 is YNNKEL (reference sequence). The CDR3 loop spans 15 amino acids. The V and J ends lost 3 bases and 3 bases respectively, with 15 bases between them. CDR3 sequence reads: CASSQGHHGYYEQYV. In nucleotides, the CDR3 is TGTGCCAGCAGCCAGGGACACCATGGCTACTACGAGCAGTACGTC.

This sequence joins TRBV6-4 and TRBJ2-1; TRBD2 matches 10 bases. V was clipped by 9 bases and J by 6 bases; unmatched bases: 14. The V gene's germline CDR1 is MRHNA and CDR2 SNTAGT. The CDR3 covers 16 residues. The CDR3 DNA reads as TGTGCCAGATATTGGGGTTGGCTAGCGGGAGTCAATGAGCAGTTCTTC. Its translation: CARYWGWLAGVNEQFF.

The V and J genes are TRBV4-1 and TRBJ1-3; D perhaps matches TRBD1 (5 bases). CDR1 MGHRA and CDR2 YSYEKL come from the germline V gene. The V gene lost 7 bases and the J gene lost 2 bases, with 9 bases spanning the gap. This CDR3 has 13 amino acids. In DNA form, the CDR3 reads TGCGCCAGCATGGCGGGACCTGGAAACACCATATATTTT. It translates to CASMAGPGNTIYF.

V and J are TRBV14 and TRBJ1-6; a possible D gene is TRBD1 (5 bases). In germline, CDR1 is SGHDN, CDR2 FVKESK. Trimming removed 4 bases from V and 9 bases from J, with 19 bases in between. There are 16 residues in the CDR3. The CDR3 nucleotides are TGTGCCAGCAGCCTAGTGTGGACTGGGAGGGGTTCACCCCTCCACTTT. Its protein product is CASSLVWTGRGSPLHF.

The chain employs TRBV9 and TRBJ2-3; 9 bases are shared with TRBD2. The trim removed 0 bases at V and 1 base at J, leaving 3 bases unmatched. The CDR3 runs to 16 residues. From germline, CDR1 is SGDLS and CDR2 YYNGEE. The CDR3 region is CASSVGIAGGTDTQYF. DNA of the CDR3: TGTGCCAGCAGCGTAGGAATAGCGGGGGGCACAGATACGCAGTATTTT. The full variable domain, its missing parts supplied by reference TRBV9 and TRBJ2-3, is DSGVTQTPKHLITATGQRVTLRCSPRSGDLSVYWYQQSLDQGLQFLIQYYNGEERAKGNILERFSAQQFPDLHSELNLSSLELGDSALYFCASSVGIAGGTDTQYFGPGTRLTVL.